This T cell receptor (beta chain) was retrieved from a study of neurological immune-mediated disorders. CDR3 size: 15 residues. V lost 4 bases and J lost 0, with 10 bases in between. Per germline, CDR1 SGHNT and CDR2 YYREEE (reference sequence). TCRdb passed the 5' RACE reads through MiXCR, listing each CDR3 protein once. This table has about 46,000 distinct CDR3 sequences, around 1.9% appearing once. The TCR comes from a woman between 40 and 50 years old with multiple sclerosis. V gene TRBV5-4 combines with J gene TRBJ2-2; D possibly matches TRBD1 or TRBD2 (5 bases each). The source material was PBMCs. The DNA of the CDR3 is TGTGCCAGCAGCGAGGGGCATGCGAACACCGGGGAGCTGTTTTTT. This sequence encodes CASSEGHANTGELFF. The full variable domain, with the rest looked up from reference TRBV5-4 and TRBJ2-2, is ETGVTQSPTHLIKTRGQQVTLRCSSQSGHNTVSWYQQALGQGPQFIFQYYREEENGRGNFPPRFSGLQFPNYSSELNVNALELDDSALYLCASSEGHANTGELFFGEGSRLTVL.